Below are 28 T cell receptor beta chains sequenced from a single sample in a study of T cell responses to AZD1222 COVID-19 vaccine. Assay used: immunoSEQ multiplex PCR; TCRdb lists only in-frame clones, some missing. The table lists 150,000 to 200,000 clones, approximately 94% of them singletons. The input for sequencing was peripheral blood, taken on day 0 of AZD1222 vaccination. These receptors were taken from an adult in good health.

V gene TRBV7-8 combines with J gene TRBJ2-3, with D uncertain. Germline CDR1 is SGHVS and CDR2 is FQNEAQ. V was shortened by 1 base and J by 4 bases, with 9 bases between the two germline ends. The CDR3 sequence is 14 residues long. CDR3 in amino acids: CASSLEIVPDTQYF. CDR3 coding DNA: TGTGCCAGCAGCTTAGAAATTGTCCCAGATACGCAGTATTTT.

The chain carries TRBV5-1 and TRBJ2-1; 7 nucleotides line up with TRBD2. V lost 0 bases to trimming and J lost 9 bases; unmatched junction nucleotides: 9. Looked up from germline, CDR1 is SGHRS and CDR2 is YFSETQ. CDR3 length: 15 residues. Written as DNA, the CDR3 is TGCGCCAGCAGCTTGGGTTCGGGCGGGAGAGGTGAGCAGTTCTTC. This codes for CASSLGSGGRGEQFF.

The rearrangement joins TRBV5-1 to TRBJ2-1; 13 nucleotides align to TRBD2. Per the germline V gene, CDR1 is SGHRS and CDR2 is YFSETQ. This CDR3 is built from 16 residues. After removal of 0 bases from V and 9 bases from J, the junction contained 6 bases not matched to a gene. The CDR3 here is CASSLGGLAGALEQFF. CDR3 nucleotides: TGCGCCAGCAGCTTGGGCGGACTAGCGGGAGCCCTTGAGCAGTTCTTC. The full variable domain, in which reference TRBV5-1 and TRBJ2-1 provide the parts outside the CDR3, is KAGVTQTPRYLIKTRGQQVTLSCSPISGHRSVSWYQQTPGQGLQFLFEYFSETQRNKGNFPGRFSGRQFSNSRSEMNVSTLELGDSALYLCASSLGGLAGALEQFFGPGTRLTVL.

The chain is built from TRBV24-1 and TRBJ1-1, with a tentative D call TRBD1 (5 bases). This CDR3 has 13 residues. The germline V and J ends were trimmed by 2 bases and 10 bases, with 13 bases remaining between them. CDR1 is KGHDR and CDR2 is SFDVKD in the germline V gene. In nucleotides, the CDR3 is TGTGCCACCAGTGATTCCCACAGGAATCGAGCTTTCTTT. Translation: CATSDSHRNRAFF.

V is TRBV9 and J is TRBJ1-4; D gene uncertain. V lost 5 bases, J lost 0 bases, and 11 bases lay in between. The germline V gene has CDR1 SGDLS and CDR2 YYNGEE. CDR3 size: 15 residues. CDR3 coding DNA: TGTGCCAGCAGTTCAACGCCGGCAACTAATGAAAAACTGTTTTTT. It codes for CASSSTPATNEKLFF.

The gene calls are TRBV4-1 and TRBJ1-2; TRBD1 is a possible D gene (6 bases). The V and J ends lost 1 base and 4 bases respectively, with 16 bases between them. This CDR3 comprises 16 residues. Germline assignment: CDR1 MGHRA and CDR2 YSYEKL. CDR3 DNA sequence: TGCGCCAGCAGCCAAGCCGTCGGGGGCCAGAGCTATGGCTACACCTTC. It encodes CASSQAVGGQSYGYTF.

The chain combines TRBV6-5 with TRBJ1-6; D is ambiguous. Trimming left V 2 bases short and J 14 bases short, with 10 bases between. Germline V gene sequence: CDR1 MNHEY, CDR2 SVGAGI. This CDR3 region has 12 residues. The CDR3 protein is CASSYGSEALHF. Written as DNA, the CDR3 is TGTGCCAGCAGTTACGGTTCCGAGGCCCTCCACTTT.

The chain combines TRBV11-2 with TRBJ2-5; D call uncertain. Germline lookup yields CDR1 SGHAT and CDR2 FQNNGV. With 6 bases removed from V and 4 bases from J, the gap between germline ends came to 3 bases. The CDR3 is made up of 10 amino acids. DNA for the CDR3: TGTGCCAGCAGGGGAGAGACCCAGTACTTC. This translates into CASRGETQYF.

The chain joins TRBV18 to TRBJ1-5, with D unresolved. Germline V gene data show CDR1 as KGHSH and CDR2 as LQKENI. The CDR3 runs 15 residues. V was clipped by 2 bases and J by 0 bases, with 8 bases between them. The CDR3 DNA is TGTGCCAGCTCACCAGCCGGGGTTAGCAATCAGCCCCAGCATTTT. Protein sequence: CASSPAGVSNQPQHF.

This chain connects TRBV30 to TRBJ2-2; no reliable D call. This CDR3 region has 15 residues. V was shortened by 3 bases and J by 1 base, with 12 bases between the two germline ends. Germline loops: CDR1 GTSNPN, CDR2 SVGIG (reference sequence). The CDR3 nucleotides read TGTGCCTGGAGCCCGACGGCAGTGAACACCGGGGAGCTGTTTTTT. This codes for CAWSPTAVNTGELFF.

The chain uses TRBV27 and TRBJ1-2; TRBD1 aligns across 9 bases. V trimming: 6 bases; J trimming: 8 bases; junction bases outside the gene matches: 16. The CDR3 consists of 16 residues. Germline CDR1 reads MNHEY; CDR2 reads SMNVEV (reference sequence). CDR3 in amino acids: CASRTWGTGRQEGYTF. CDR3 in DNA: TGTGCCAGCAGAACCTGGGGGACAGGGCGGCAGGAGGGCTACACCTTC.

This chain connects TRBV7-7 to TRBJ1-2; D is uncertain. This CDR3 has 12 residues. V lost 8 bases to trimming and J lost 8 bases, with 15 bases between them. CDR1 SSHAT and CDR2 FNYEAQ come from the germline V gene (reference sequence). Here the CDR3 reads CASVTVRSGYTF. CDR3 sequence (DNA): TGTGCCAGCGTCACGGTCCGGTCGGGCTACACCTTC.

The chain recombines TRBV12-3 or TRBV12-4 with TRBJ1-2; D not resolved. Trimming removed 6 bases at V and 8 bases at J, with 13 bases between. This CDR3 region has 12 residues. The CDR3 coding sequence is TGTGCCAGCAGCTCCGGCCCTGGCGGCTACACCTTC. Translating gives CASSSGPGGYTF.

The chain uses TRBV11-2 and TRBJ1-2; no firm D call. In germline, CDR1 is SGHAT, CDR2 FQNNGV. Deletions cut 7 bases from V and 2 bases from J, with 23 bases between. This CDR3 has 17 residues. CDR3 region: CASTPGPRTPSNYGYTF. The CDR3 region has the DNA TGTGCCAGCACCCCTGGCCCCCGGACCCCGTCCAACTATGGCTACACCTTC.

The chain uses TRBV4-1 and TRBJ2-7, with a possible D match to TRBD1 (6 bases). The germline V gene encodes CDR1 MGHRA and CDR2 YSYEKL. Trimming removed 0 bases at V and 2 bases at J, with 14 bases between. The CDR3 has 16 amino acids. CDR3 amino acids: CASSQDKAQGPYEQYF. In DNA form, the CDR3 reads TGCGCCAGCAGCCAAGATAAGGCACAGGGACCCTACGAGCAGTACTTC.

The chain combines TRBV19 with TRBJ2-7; D unclear. This CDR3 region has 13 residues. Germline CDR1 and CDR2: LNHDA and SQIVND (reference sequence). Trimming took 11 bases from V and 0 from J, leaving 14 bases between them. The CDR3 loop is CASSQLSSYEQYF. CDR3 DNA: TGTGCCTCGTCCCAGCTGAGCTCCTACGAGCAGTACTTC.

The V call is TRBV13, the J call TRBJ2-1; the D gene is possibly TRBD2 (5 bases). The germline V gene encodes CDR1 PRHDT and CDR2 FYEKMQ (reference sequence). CDR3 length: 16 amino acids. V lost 3 bases and J 5 bases, leaving 17 bases between the germline ends. CDR3 bases: TGTGCCAGCAGCTTGTCTAAAGCGGACCTCAACAATGAGCAGTTCTTC. Translated, it gives CASSLSKADLNNEQFF.

J is TRBJ2-2 and V is TRBV18; D not certain. The V gene lost 3 bases and the J gene lost 0 bases, with 2 bases spanning the gap. Germline lookup yields CDR1 KGHSH and CDR2 LQKENI. The length of the CDR3 is 13 residues. The CDR3 region is CASSPANTGELFF. The CDR3 nucleotides read TGTGCCAGCTCACCCGCGAACACCGGGGAGCTGTTTTTT.

This chain links TRBV4-1 with TRBJ2-3, with 11 bases that match TRBD2. Germline lookup yields CDR1 MGHRA and CDR2 YSYEKL. The J segment lost 3 bases and the V segment lost 4 bases, leaving 6 bases of the junction unmatched. There are 16 residues in the CDR3. CDR3 residues: CASSPHRTSGTDTQYF. The CDR3 DNA sequence: TGCGCCAGCAGCCCCCACAGGACTAGCGGGACAGATACGCAGTATTTT.

V and J are TRBV3-1 (or the pseudogene TRBV3-2) and TRBJ2-7; D gene ambiguous. The length of the CDR3 is 12 residues. V lost 1 base, J lost 4 bases, and 5 bases lay in between. Germline values: CDR1 LGHDT, CDR2 YNNKEL (reference sequence). CDR3: CASSQGPYEQYF. CDR3 nucleotides: TGTGCCAGCAGCCAAGGCCCTTACGAGCAGTACTTC.

The J gene is TRBJ2-1, the V gene TRBV7-8; no clear D. CDR1 is SGHVS, CDR2 FQNEAQ, per germline. The germline V and J ends were trimmed by 1 base and 5 bases, with 6 bases remaining between them. This CDR3 has 13 amino acids. This chain's CDR3 is CASSLDRDNEQFF. CDR3 bases: TGTGCCAGCAGCTTAGACCGGGACAATGAGCAGTTCTTC. The full variable domain, in which reference TRBV7-8 and TRBJ2-1 provide the parts outside the CDR3, is GAGVSQSPRYKVAKRGQDVALRCDPISGHVSLFWYQQALGQGPEFLTYFQNEAQLDKSGLPSDRFFAERPEGSVSTLKIQRTQQEDSAVYLCASSLDRDNEQFFGPGTRLTVL.

This chain joins TRBV19 and TRBJ1-1; D remains ambiguous. CDR3 size: 15 residues. Germline assignment: CDR1 LNHDA and CDR2 SQIVND (reference sequence). V lost 6 bases and J lost 4, with 18 bases in between. The CDR3 DNA reads TGTGCCAGTAGCCCGGCGGGGTCTAGCGGCACTGAAGCTTTCTTT. Translated: CASSPAGSSGTEAFF.

V and J are TRBV6-5 and TRBJ1-5, with D maybe TRBD1 (6 bases). The CDR3 is 14 amino acids. The germline V gene encodes CDR1 MNHEY and CDR2 SVGAGI. V was pared by 7 bases and J by 1 base, with 11 bases between. The CDR3 spells CASKNRASNQPQHF. The CDR3 DNA reads as TGTGCCAGCAAGAACAGGGCGAGCAATCAGCCCCAGCATTTT.

The rearrangement links TRBV10-3 to TRBJ1-2; TRBD1 might be the D (6 bases). Trimming took 2 bases from V and 4 from J, leaving 14 bases between them. Germline V gene data show CDR1 as ENHRY and CDR2 as SYGVKD. The CDR3 is 15 residues long. CDR3 coding DNA: TGTGCCATCAGTGAGGCCCGGACAGAATTCTATGGCTACACCTTC. It encodes CAISEARTEFYGYTF.

The chain carries TRBV6-5 and TRBJ2-7; no clear D. The CDR3 runs 14 residues. The germline V gene encodes CDR1 MNHEY and CDR2 SVGAGI. Trimming stripped 4 bases from V and 2 bases from J, with 12 bases between. This CDR3 reads CASSSTPRAYEQYF. CDR3 coding DNA: TGTGCCAGCAGTTCGACCCCCAGAGCCTACGAGCAGTACTTC.

The chain uses TRBV25-1 and TRBJ2-5, with D perhaps matching TRBD1 (6 bases). The germline V gene encodes CDR1 MGHDK and CDR2 SYGVNS. The CDR3 totals 15 residues. Trimming removed 0 bases from V and 4 bases from J, with 12 bases in between. The chain's CDR3 is CASSEYIGGRETQYF. The CDR3 DNA follows: TGTGCCAGCAGTGAATATATTGGGGGCAGAGAGACCCAGTACTTC.

Only one count was recorded for this clone. The chain couples TRBV12-3 or TRBV12-4 to TRBJ1-2; D is uncertain. The CDR3 length is 13 residues. The V end lost 3 bases, the J end lost 5 bases, and 10 bases lay between the germline ends. This chain's CDR3 is CASSFEAAYGYTF. The CDR3 nucleotides read TGTGCCAGCAGTTTTGAGGCAGCTTATGGCTACACCTTC.

This chain uses TRBV27 with TRBJ2-1; 9 bases are shared with TRBD2. The CDR3 totals 16 residues. Germline CDR1 is MNHEY and CDR2 is SMNVEV (reference sequence). V lost 6 bases and J lost 7; bases outside the gene matches: 13. This CDR3 reads CASSQRLAGESNEQFF. The CDR3 bases are TGTGCCAGCAGCCAAAGATTAGCGGGAGAAAGTAATGAGCAGTTCTTC.